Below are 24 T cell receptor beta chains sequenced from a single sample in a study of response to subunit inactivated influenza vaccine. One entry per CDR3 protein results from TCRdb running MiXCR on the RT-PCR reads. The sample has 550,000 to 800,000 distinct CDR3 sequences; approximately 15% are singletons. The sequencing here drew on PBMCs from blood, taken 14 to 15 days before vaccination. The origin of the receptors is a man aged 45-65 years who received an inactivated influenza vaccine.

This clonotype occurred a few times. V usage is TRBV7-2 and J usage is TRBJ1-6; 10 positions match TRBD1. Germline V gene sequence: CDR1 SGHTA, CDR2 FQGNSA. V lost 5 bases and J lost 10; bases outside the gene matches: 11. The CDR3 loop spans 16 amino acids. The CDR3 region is CASSAARGQGDSPLHF. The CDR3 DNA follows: TGTGCCAGCAGCGCAGCCCGAGGACAGGGGGACTCACCCCTCCACTTT.

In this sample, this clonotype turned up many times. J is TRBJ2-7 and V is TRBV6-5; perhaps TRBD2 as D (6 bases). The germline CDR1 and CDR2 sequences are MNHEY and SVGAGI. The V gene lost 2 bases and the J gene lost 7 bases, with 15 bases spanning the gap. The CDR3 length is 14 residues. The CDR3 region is CASSYALGRGEQYF. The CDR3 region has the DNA TGTGCCAGCAGTTACGCCCTCGGACGGGGGGAGCAGTACTTC.

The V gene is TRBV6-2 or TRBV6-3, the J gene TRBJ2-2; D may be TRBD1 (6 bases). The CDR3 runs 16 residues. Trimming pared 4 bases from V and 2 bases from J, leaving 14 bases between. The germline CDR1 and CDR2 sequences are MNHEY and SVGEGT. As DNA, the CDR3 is TGTGCCAGCAGTTCCGGGACACTCTTTAACACCGGGGAGCTGTTTTTT. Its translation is CASSSGTLFNTGELFF.

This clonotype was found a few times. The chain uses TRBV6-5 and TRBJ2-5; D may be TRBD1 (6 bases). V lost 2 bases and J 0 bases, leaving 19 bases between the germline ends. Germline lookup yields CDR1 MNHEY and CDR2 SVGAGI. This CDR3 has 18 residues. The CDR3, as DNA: TGTGCCAGCAGTTACGCCCTGGGGGCTAGCTCCCACCAAGAGACCCAGTACTTC. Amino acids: CASSYALGASSHQETQYF.

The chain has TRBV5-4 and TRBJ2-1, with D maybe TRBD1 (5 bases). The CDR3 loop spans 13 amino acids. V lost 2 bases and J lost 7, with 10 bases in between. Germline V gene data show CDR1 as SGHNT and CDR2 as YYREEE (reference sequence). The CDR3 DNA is TGTGCCAGCAGCTTAAAGACAGATAATGAGCAGTTCTTC. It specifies CASSLKTDNEQFF.

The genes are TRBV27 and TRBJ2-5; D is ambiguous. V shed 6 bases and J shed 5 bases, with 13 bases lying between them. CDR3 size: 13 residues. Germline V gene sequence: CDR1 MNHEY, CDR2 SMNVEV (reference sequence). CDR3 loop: CASSQMRWETQYF. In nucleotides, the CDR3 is TGTGCCAGCAGCCAGATGAGATGGGAGACCCAGTACTTC.

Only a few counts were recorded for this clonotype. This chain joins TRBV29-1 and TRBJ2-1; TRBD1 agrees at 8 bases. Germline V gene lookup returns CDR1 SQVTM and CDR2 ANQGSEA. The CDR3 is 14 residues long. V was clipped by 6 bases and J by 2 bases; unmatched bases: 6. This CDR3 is CSVTGQDTYNEQFF. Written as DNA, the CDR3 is TGCAGCGTAACGGGACAGGATACCTACAATGAGCAGTTCTTC.

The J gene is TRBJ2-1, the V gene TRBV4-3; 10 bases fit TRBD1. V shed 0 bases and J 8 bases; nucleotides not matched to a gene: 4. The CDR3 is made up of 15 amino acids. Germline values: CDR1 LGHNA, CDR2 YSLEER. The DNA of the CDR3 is TGCGCCAGCAGCCAAGATGCGGGGACAGGGGATGAGCAGTTCTTC. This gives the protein CASSQDAGTGDEQFF.

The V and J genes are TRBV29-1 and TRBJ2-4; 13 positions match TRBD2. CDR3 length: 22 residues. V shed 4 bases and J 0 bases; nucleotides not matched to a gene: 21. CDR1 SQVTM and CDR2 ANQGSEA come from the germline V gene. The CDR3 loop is CSVAGSLRTSGRPVGAKNIQYF. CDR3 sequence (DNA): TGCAGCGTTGCCGGAAGCTTAAGGACTAGCGGGAGACCAGTGGGAGCCAAAAACATTCAGTACTTC.

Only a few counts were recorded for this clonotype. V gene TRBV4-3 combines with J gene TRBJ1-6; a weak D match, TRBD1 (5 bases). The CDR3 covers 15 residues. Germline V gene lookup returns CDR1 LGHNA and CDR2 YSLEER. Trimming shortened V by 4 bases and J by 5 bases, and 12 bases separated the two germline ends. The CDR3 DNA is TGCGCCAGCAGCCTTACCGGCAGGGATAATTCACCCCTCCACTTT. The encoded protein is CASSLTGRDNSPLHF.

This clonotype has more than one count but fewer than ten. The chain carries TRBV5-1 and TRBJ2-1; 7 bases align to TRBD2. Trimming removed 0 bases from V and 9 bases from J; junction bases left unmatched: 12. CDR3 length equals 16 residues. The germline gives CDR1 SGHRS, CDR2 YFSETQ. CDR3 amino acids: CASSLEMAGDVGEQFF. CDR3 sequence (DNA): TGCGCCAGCAGCTTGGAGATGGCGGGAGATGTGGGTGAGCAGTTCTTC.

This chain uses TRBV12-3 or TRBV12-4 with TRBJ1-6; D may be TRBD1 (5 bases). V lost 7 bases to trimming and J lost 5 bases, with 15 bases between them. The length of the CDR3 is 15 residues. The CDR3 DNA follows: TGTGCCAGCACTTTCCGGGACGGGGATAATTCACCCCTCCACTTT. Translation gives CASTFRDGDNSPLHF.

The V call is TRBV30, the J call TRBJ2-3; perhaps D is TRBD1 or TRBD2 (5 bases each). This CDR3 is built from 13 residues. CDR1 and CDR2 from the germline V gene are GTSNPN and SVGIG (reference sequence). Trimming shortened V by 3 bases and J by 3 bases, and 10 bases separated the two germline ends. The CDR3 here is CAWSRGQTDTQYF. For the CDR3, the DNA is TGTGCCTGGAGCCGGGGCCAGACAGATACGCAGTATTTT.

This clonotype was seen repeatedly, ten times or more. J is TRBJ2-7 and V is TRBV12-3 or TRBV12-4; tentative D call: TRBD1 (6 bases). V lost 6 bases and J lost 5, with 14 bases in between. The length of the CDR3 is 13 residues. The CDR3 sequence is CASSVQGIHEQYF. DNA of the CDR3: TGTGCCAGCAGCGTACAGGGTATCCACGAGCAGTACTTC.

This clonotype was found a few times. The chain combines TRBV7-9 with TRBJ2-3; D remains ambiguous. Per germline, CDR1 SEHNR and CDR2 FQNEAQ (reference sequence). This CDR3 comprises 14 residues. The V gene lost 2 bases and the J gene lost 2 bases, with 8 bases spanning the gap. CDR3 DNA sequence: TGTGCCAGCAGCTTAACAAGCGCCACAGATACGCAGTATTTT. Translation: CASSLTSATDTQYF.

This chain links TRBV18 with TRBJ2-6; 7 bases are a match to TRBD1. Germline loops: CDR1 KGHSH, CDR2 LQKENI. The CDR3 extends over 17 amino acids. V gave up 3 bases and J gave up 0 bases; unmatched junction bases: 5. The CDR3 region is CASSPRQGSSGANVLTF. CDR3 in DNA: TGTGCCAGCTCACCGAGACAGGGTTCCTCTGGGGCCAACGTCCTGACTTTC.

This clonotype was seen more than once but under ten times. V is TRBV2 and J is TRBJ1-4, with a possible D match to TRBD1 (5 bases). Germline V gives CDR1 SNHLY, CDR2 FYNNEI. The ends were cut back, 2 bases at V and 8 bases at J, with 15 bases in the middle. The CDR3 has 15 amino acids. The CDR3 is CASSEFADRIEKLFF. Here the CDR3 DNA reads TGTGCCAGCAGTGAATTCGCTGACAGAATAGAAAAACTGTTTTTT.

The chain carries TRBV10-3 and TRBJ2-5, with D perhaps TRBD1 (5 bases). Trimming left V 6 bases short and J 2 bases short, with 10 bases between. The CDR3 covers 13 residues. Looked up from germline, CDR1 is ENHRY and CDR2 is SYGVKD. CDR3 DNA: TGTGCCATCAGCCCCAGGGTTCAAGAGACCCAGTACTTC. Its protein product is CAISPRVQETQYF.

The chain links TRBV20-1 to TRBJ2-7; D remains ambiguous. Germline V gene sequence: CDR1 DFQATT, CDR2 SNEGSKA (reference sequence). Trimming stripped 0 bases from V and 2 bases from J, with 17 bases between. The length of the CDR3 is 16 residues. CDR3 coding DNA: TGCAGTGCTAGAGATCTTCTAACAGCCTTAACCTACGAGCAGTACTTC. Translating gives CSARDLLTALTYEQYF.

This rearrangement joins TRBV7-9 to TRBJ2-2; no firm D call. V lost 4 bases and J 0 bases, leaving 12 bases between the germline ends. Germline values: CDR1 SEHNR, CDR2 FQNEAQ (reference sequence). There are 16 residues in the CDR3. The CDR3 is CASSSSLAANTGELFF. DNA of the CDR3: TGTGCCAGCAGCTCATCCTTGGCGGCGAACACCGGGGAGCTGTTTTTT.

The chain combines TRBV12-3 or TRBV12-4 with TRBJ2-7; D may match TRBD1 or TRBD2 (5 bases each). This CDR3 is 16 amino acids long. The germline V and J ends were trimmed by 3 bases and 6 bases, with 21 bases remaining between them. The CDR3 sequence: CASSFWDTTPGREQYF. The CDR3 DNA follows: TGTGCCAGCAGTTTTTGGGATACCACCCCGGGGCGCGAGCAGTACTTC.

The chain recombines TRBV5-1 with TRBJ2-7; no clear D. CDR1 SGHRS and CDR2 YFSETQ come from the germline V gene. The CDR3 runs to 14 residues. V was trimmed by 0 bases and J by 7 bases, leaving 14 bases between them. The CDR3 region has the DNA TGCGCCAGCAGCTTGGCCGACACCGGTGGAGAGCAGTACTTC. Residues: CASSLADTGGEQYF.

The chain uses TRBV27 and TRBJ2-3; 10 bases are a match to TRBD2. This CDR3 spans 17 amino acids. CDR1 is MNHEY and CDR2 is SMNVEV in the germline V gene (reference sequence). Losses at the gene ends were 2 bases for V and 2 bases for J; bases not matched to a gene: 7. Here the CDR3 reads CASSLTLSGGTTDTQYF. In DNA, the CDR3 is TGTGCCAGCAGTTTAACACTTAGCGGGGGGACCACAGATACGCAGTATTTT.

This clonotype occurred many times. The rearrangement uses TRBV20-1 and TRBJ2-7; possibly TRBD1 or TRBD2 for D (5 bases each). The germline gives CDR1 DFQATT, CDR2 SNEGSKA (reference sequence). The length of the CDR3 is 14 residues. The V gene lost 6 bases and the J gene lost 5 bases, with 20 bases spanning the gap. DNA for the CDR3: TGCAGTGCCCCTGGGTGGCAGGGAGTAAACGAGCAGTACTTC. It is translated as CSAPGWQGVNEQYF.